One sample yielded the 11 T cell receptor beta chains listed below, sequenced in a study of cytomegalovirus exposure and HLA in healthy donors. The assay was immunoSEQ multiplex PCR, and TCRdb's table has in-frame clones only and misses some. The sample contains about 250,000 clones, roughly 90% of which appear only once. Sample: PBMCs. The receptors were sampled from a man aged 18 to 30 in good health and CMV-seropositive.

This chain connects TRBV5-1 to TRBJ1-1, with 7 nucleotides matching TRBD1. The junction had 9 bases not matched to a gene; V was cut back by 4 bases and J by 3 bases. Germline CDR1 SGHRS, CDR2 YFSETQ. This CDR3 is 15 amino acids long. The CDR3 here is CASSPRTGGDTEAFF. In DNA, the CDR3 is TGCGCCAGCAGCCCGCGGACAGGAGGGGACACTGAAGCTTTCTTT.

J is TRBJ1-4 and V is TRBV5-4, with D maybe TRBD1 (6 bases). Germline V gene sequence: CDR1 SGHNT, CDR2 YYREEE (reference sequence). V gave up 4 bases and J gave up 6 bases, with 16 bases separating them. CDR3 size: 15 residues. The chain's CDR3 is CASSLAGGGYEKLFF. The CDR3 bases are TGTGCCAGCAGCCTGGCAGGTGGGGGCTATGAAAAACTGTTTTTT. Using reference TRBV5-4 and TRBJ1-4 for the parts outside the CDR3, the full variable domain is ETGVTQSPTHLIKTRGQQVTLRCSSQSGHNTVSWYQQALGQGPQFIFQYYREEENGRGNFPPRFSGLQFPNYSSELNVNALELDDSALYLCASSLAGGGYEKLFFGSGTQLSVL.

V gene TRBV4-2 combines with J gene TRBJ2-1, with D perhaps matching TRBD2 (5 bases). The germline V gene encodes CDR1 LGHNA and CDR2 YNFKEQ. There are 15 residues in the CDR3. Trimming removed 1 base from V and 4 bases from J, with 11 bases in between. Here the CDR3 reads CASSQVLAVYNEQFF. CDR3 sequence (DNA): TGTGCCAGCAGCCAAGTCCTAGCAGTTTACAATGAGCAGTTCTTC.

The gene calls are TRBV11-1 and TRBJ2-1, with TRBD2 matching 11 bases. The CDR3 totals 16 residues. The trim removed 5 bases at V and 7 bases at J, leaving 10 bases unmatched. Germline CDR1 reads SGHAT; CDR2 reads FQDESV (reference sequence). The CDR3, as DNA: TGTGCCAGCAGCGCTTCCCCTGGACTAGCGGGTAATGAGCAGTTCTTC. This translates into CASSASPGLAGNEQFF.

This chain joins TRBV19 and TRBJ2-1; 12 nucleotides agree with TRBD2. CDR1 is LNHDA, CDR2 SQIVND, per germline (reference sequence). V was pared by 5 bases and J by 8 bases, with 13 bases of the junction left unmatched. The CDR3 totals 17 residues. CDR3 sequence (DNA): TGTGCCAGTAGTCGGACTAGCGGGACCCCCTCGATGGATGAGCAGTTCTTC. Its protein product is CASSRTSGTPSMDEQFF.

The chain combines TRBV25-1 with TRBJ2-2; 7 bases line up with TRBD1. The J segment lost 6 bases and the V segment lost 6 bases, leaving 7 bases of the junction unmatched. The CDR3 consists of 14 residues. CDR1 and CDR2 (germline): MGHDK, SYGVNS. DNA of the CDR3: TGTGCCAGCAGCCTGACAGGGTCGGCCGGGGAGCTGTTTTTT. Translated, it gives CASSLTGSAGELFF.

This clone was recorded a few times. This chain connects TRBV11-2 to TRBJ2-7; a weak D match, TRBD2 (7 bases). Trimming removed 5 bases from V and 5 bases from J, with 16 bases in between. Germline-derived CDR1 and CDR2 are SGHAT and FQNNGV. This CDR3 has 14 amino acids. CDR3 sequence: CASSPHGGADEQYF. The CDR3 DNA sequence: TGTGCCAGCAGCCCCCATGGGGGGGCTGACGAGCAGTACTTC.

At least ten counts were recorded for this clone. The CDR3 DNA reads TGTGCCATCAGTCAGGACAGGACAGGCATAAGAGAGACCCAGTACTTC. Translating it yields CAISQDRTGIRETQYF. The V gene is TRBV10-3, the J gene TRBJ2-5; 7 bases are shared with TRBD1. Germline values: CDR1 ENHRY, CDR2 SYGVKD. The CDR3 has 16 residues. V dropped 5 bases and J dropped 4; count of bases not matched to a gene: 13.

The chain uses TRBV9 and TRBJ2-3; TRBD1 or TRBD2 may be the D gene (5 bases each). CDR3 length: 15 residues. V gave up 0 bases and J gave up 5 bases, with 13 bases separating them. CDR1 is SGDLS and CDR2 is YYNGEE in the germline V gene. CDR3 in amino acids: CASSVDGAQRDTQYF. CDR3 DNA sequence: TGTGCCAGCAGCGTAGACGGGGCACAGAGAGATACGCAGTATTTT.

The chain is built from TRBV29-1 and TRBJ2-7; tentative D call: TRBD1 (5 bases). V lost 6 bases and J 6 bases, leaving 15 bases between the germline ends. CDR1 SQVTM and CDR2 ANQGSEA come from the germline V gene. The CDR3 covers 12 residues. CDR3 amino acids: CSVLETASEQYF. Here the CDR3 DNA reads TGCAGCGTGCTCGAGACAGCGAGCGAGCAGTACTTC.

The V call is TRBV18, the J call TRBJ1-2, with 9 nucleotides matching TRBD1. The CDR3 length is 15 residues. CDR1 is KGHSH and CDR2 is LQKENI in the germline V gene. The junction had 4 bases not matched to a gene; V was cut back by 3 bases and J by 2 bases. CDR3 DNA sequence: TGTGCCAGCTCACCGATAGGACAGGGGAACTATGGCTACACCTTC. Translating it yields CASSPIGQGNYGYTF.